This T cell receptor (beta chain) derives from a study of radiotherapy plus CTLA-4 blockade in lung cancer. Profiling relied on immunoSEQ multiplex PCR, and the TCRdb table lists in-frame clones only, not all of them. The table records 75,000 to 80,000 clones, approximately 86% of them present only once. Regarding this clone: Its specificity is not known.

The germline CDR1 and CDR2 sequences are SGHAT and FQNNGV. J lost 11 bases, V lost 5 bases, and 14 bases had no gene match. The CDR3 sequence is 14 residues long. Study-level findings and limits: In blood, tumor-derived TCR clones expanded after radiotherapy plus ipilimumab.

Here the sequenced sample was peripheral blood, taken from a patient treated with radiotherapy plus ipilimumab. This receptor was taken from a human donor with non-small cell lung cancer who had stable disease on radiotherapy plus ipilimumab. The genes are TRBV11-2 and TRBJ1-1; TRBD1 matches 7 bases. This chain's CDR3 is CASSPTTGRQLAFF. The CDR3 DNA follows: TGTGCCAGCAGCCCAACGACAGGGAGACAGCTGGCTTTCTTT.